These 30 T cell receptor beta chains came from one sample sequenced in a study of T cell changes during pregnancy in multiple sclerosis. Only in-frame clones appear in the TCRdb table, and some are missing; sequencing was by immunoSEQ multiplex PCR. The profile shows around 59,000 clones, about 89% of them singletons. Sequences were derived from CD4+ T cells from peripheral blood mononuclear cells, sampled in the first trimester of pregnancy. The receptors come from a female donor with multiple sclerosis, enrolled in a pregnancy study.

The V call is TRBV7-9, the J call TRBJ1-1; 9 bases map to TRBD1. Germline assignment: CDR1 SEHNR and CDR2 FQNEAQ (reference sequence). The CDR3 consists of 16 residues. The CDR3 reads CATLAPRPDRGTEAFF. CDR3 nucleotides: TGTGCGACCCTAGCCCCCCGCCCGGACAGGGGAACTGAAGCTTTCTTT.

This chain joins TRBV4-1 and TRBJ1-4, with TRBD1 matching 9 bases. CDR3 length equals 15 residues. CDR1 and CDR2 (germline): MGHRA, YSYEKL. V was clipped by 5 bases and J by 9 bases; unmatched bases: 10. CDR3 residues: CASSYFGTGLKKLFF. The CDR3 DNA reads as TGCGCCAGCAGCTACTTCGGGACAGGGTTGAAAAAACTGTTTTTT.

The rearrangement links TRBV6-1 to TRBJ1-1; TRBD1 is a possible D gene (6 bases). This CDR3 spans 16 amino acids. Trimming left V 3 bases short and J 4 bases short, with 18 bases between. Germline V gives CDR1 MNHNS, CDR2 SASEGT. This CDR3 is CASSDPRQVMPTEAFF. DNA for the CDR3: TGTGCCAGCAGTGACCCCCGACAGGTGATGCCCACTGAAGCTTTCTTT.

The rearrangement uses TRBV6-1 and TRBJ2-7; 9 bases are shared with TRBD2. The germline CDR1 and CDR2 sequences are MNHNS and SASEGT. V trimming: 7 bases; J trimming: 3 bases; junction bases outside the gene matches: 4. The CDR3 is 13 residues long. The CDR3 DNA sequence: TGTGCCAGCAAAGGACTAGCGATCTACGAGCAGTACTTC. This translates into CASKGLAIYEQYF.

The rearrangement uses TRBV11-2 and TRBJ2-1; 7 positions match TRBD2. Germline V CDR1 and CDR2: SGHAT, FQNNGV. This CDR3 contains 15 residues. V gave up 1 base and J gave up 3 bases; unmatched junction bases: 3. CDR3 DNA: TGTGCCAGCAGCTTAGCGGCTAGCGGCTACAATGAGCAGTTCTTC. Amino acids: CASSLAASGYNEQFF.

The chain links TRBV7-2 to TRBJ2-7; D is undetermined. CDR1 and CDR2 (germline): SGHTA, FQGNSA. V dropped 5 bases and J dropped 3 bases, with 11 bases sitting between them. This CDR3 is built from 13 residues. CDR3 bases: TGTGCCAGCAGCCCTAGTCCGGGCTACGAGCAGTACTTC. Translation gives CASSPSPGYEQYF.

This rearrangement joins TRBV7-6 to TRBJ1-6; D perhaps matches TRBD1 (5 bases). This CDR3 has 15 residues. Trimming left V 5 bases short and J 4 bases short, with 12 bases between. Germline V gene data show CDR1 as SGHVS and CDR2 as FNYEAQ. The CDR3 loop is CASSPGGGYNSPLHF. CDR3 in DNA: TGTGCCAGCAGCCCCGGGGGGGGATATAATTCACCCCTCCACTTT.

This clone was seen only once. The gene calls are TRBV7-2 and TRBJ1-2; no clear D gene. V shed 6 bases and J shed 5 bases, with 16 bases lying between them. The CDR3 extends over 14 amino acids. Germline assignment: CDR1 SGHTA and CDR2 FQGNSA. The CDR3 DNA is TGTGCCAGCAGACAACAAACGGGGATTTATGGCTACACCTTC. Protein sequence: CASRQQTGIYGYTF.

The gene calls are TRBV7-6 and TRBJ2-1; D might be TRBD1 (7 bases). The germline V and J ends were trimmed by 5 bases and 0 bases, with 11 bases remaining between them. CDR3 length equals 15 residues. Germline CDR1 SGHVS, CDR2 FNYEAQ. The CDR3 sequence: CASSRGTVSYNEQFF. The CDR3 coding sequence is TGTGCCAGCAGCCGCGGGACAGTCTCCTACAATGAGCAGTTCTTC.

The V call is TRBV10-3, the J call TRBJ2-5, with 9 bases that match TRBD1. The CDR3 runs 15 residues. The ends lost 6 bases at V and 1 base at J; junction bases unmatched: 6. The germline V gene encodes CDR1 ENHRY and CDR2 SYGVKD. The CDR3 sequence is CAIRRGQGIQETQYF. CDR3 DNA: TGTGCCATCAGAAGAGGACAGGGGATCCAAGAGACCCAGTACTTC.

CDR3: CASHSGALGPEAFF. CDR3 coding DNA: TGTGCCAGTCACAGTGGGGCCTTGGGGCCTGAAGCTTTCTTT. The rearrangement links TRBV6-1 to TRBJ1-1, with D maybe TRBD1 (5 bases). The CDR3 is made up of 14 amino acids. The germline gives CDR1 MNHNS, CDR2 SASEGT. V was shortened by 9 bases and J by 6 bases, with 20 bases between the two germline ends.

The chain combines TRBV18 with TRBJ2-3; perhaps TRBD2 as D (7 bases). The CDR3 spans 16 residues. Germline V gives CDR1 KGHSH, CDR2 LQKENI. With 5 bases removed from V and 2 bases from J, the gap between germline ends came to 17 bases. As DNA, the CDR3 is TGTGCCAGCTCATCCCTCCTGGGGGGGGCCACAGATACGCAGTATTTT. Amino acids: CASSSLLGGATDTQYF.

The chain carries TRBV6-1 and TRBJ1-2; a possible D gene is TRBD1 (6 bases). The V and J ends lost 7 bases and 7 bases respectively, with 22 bases between them. The CDR3 spans 15 residues. CDR1 is MNHNS and CDR2 is SASEGT in the germline V gene. This chain's CDR3 is CASMQSGGAGSGYTF. The CDR3 DNA reads TGTGCCAGCATGCAATCGGGGGGCGCGGGTAGTGGCTACACCTTC.

The chain links TRBV15 to TRBJ1-1; D is undetermined. The CDR3 runs to 14 residues. Germline V gives CDR1 LNHNV, CDR2 YYDKDF (reference sequence). Trimming shortened V by 3 bases and J by 4 bases, and 12 bases separated the two germline ends. This chain's CDR3 is CATSSGSLITEAFF. CDR3 bases: TGTGCCACCAGCAGTGGTTCTCTAATCACTGAAGCTTTCTTT.

This rearrangement joins TRBV6-6 to TRBJ2-7, with a weak D call TRBD1 (5 bases). The CDR3 has 14 amino acids. Deletions cut 7 bases from V and 2 bases from J, with 15 bases between. Germline-derived CDR1 and CDR2 are MNHNY and SVGAGI (reference sequence). The CDR3 nucleotides read TGTGCCAGCACCCCCCCTAGGGGAACCTACGAGCAGTACTTC. It encodes CASTPPRGTYEQYF.

The chain uses TRBV5-5 and TRBJ1-2; D remains ambiguous. V was cut by 0 bases and J by 7 bases, with 7 bases left in between. Per germline, CDR1 SGHKS and CDR2 YYEKEE (reference sequence). The CDR3 covers 12 residues. The CDR3 here is CASSLAGFGYTF. CDR3 in DNA: TGTGCCAGCAGCTTGGCGGGATTTGGCTACACCTTC.

This clone was recorded once. V usage is TRBV4-2 and J usage is TRBJ1-4; D remains unclear. V was cut by 0 bases and J by 7 bases, with 6 bases left in between. Germline V gives CDR1 LGHNA, CDR2 YNFKEQ. CDR3 length: 13 amino acids. Here the CDR3 DNA reads TGTGCCAGCAGCCAAGAATCAGGTGAAAAACTGTTTTTT. Protein product: CASSQESGEKLFF.

In this sample, this clone turned up a few times. The genes are TRBV7-2 and TRBJ2-2; D is perhaps TRBD1 (6 bases). Germline V CDR1 and CDR2: SGHTA, FQGNSA. Between the trimmed V and J ends, which lost 2 bases and 10 bases, there was a span of 14 bases. CDR3 length: 14 residues. The CDR3: CASSLRLGAEELFF. CDR3 DNA sequence: TGTGCCAGCAGCTTAAGATTGGGGGCCGAGGAGCTGTTTTTT. Based on the CDR3 plus reference TRBV7-2 and TRBJ2-2, the full variable domain is GAGVSQSPSNKVTEKGKDVELRCDPISGHTALYWYRQSLGQGLEFLIYFQGNSAPDKSGLPSDRFSAERTGGSVSTLTIQRTQQEDSAVYLCASSLRLGAEELFFGEGSRLTVL.

V usage is TRBV6-5 and J usage is TRBJ1-1; TRBD1 aligns across 7 bases. Germline V gene data show CDR1 as MNHEY and CDR2 as SVGAGI. With V trimmed by 5 bases and J by 1 base, 4 bases remained unmatched. The CDR3 has 14 amino acids. CDR3 nucleotide sequence: TGTGCCAGCAGTCGGGACAGCCCGAACACTGAAGCTTTCTTT. The encoded protein is CASSRDSPNTEAFF.

The chain employs TRBV18 and TRBJ1-4; maybe TRBD1 (5 bases). Germline V gives CDR1 KGHSH, CDR2 LQKENI. V lost 6 bases to trimming and J lost 2 bases, with 10 bases between them. The CDR3 covers 14 residues. Here the CDR3 DNA reads TGTGCCAGCTCCCGCTCAGGGACTAATGAAAAACTGTTTTTT. Translation: CASSRSGTNEKLFF.

The rearrangement links TRBV4-1 to TRBJ1-6; perhaps TRBD1 as D (6 bases). Trimming cost V 1 base and J 6 bases, with 10 bases left between them. The germline V gene encodes CDR1 MGHRA and CDR2 YSYEKL. The CDR3 is made up of 15 amino acids. CDR3 nucleotide sequence: TGCGCCAGCAGCCAAGTCGGACAGACTAATTCACCCCTCCACTTT. Its translation: CASSQVGQTNSPLHF.

The rearrangement links TRBV5-1 to TRBJ1-5, with 8 bases identical to TRBD1. Trimming at V came to 4 bases and at J to 1 base, leaving 4 bases not matched to a gene. CDR1 is SGHRS, CDR2 YFSETQ, per germline. CDR3 length: 15 amino acids. CDR3 sequence (DNA): TGCGCCAGCAGCCAAACAGGGGGGAGCAATCAGCCCCAGCATTTT. Amino acid sequence: CASSQTGGSNQPQHF.

The genes are TRBV19 and TRBJ2-5; maybe TRBD1 (5 bases). The germline CDR1 and CDR2 sequences are LNHDA and SQIVND (reference sequence). The V gene lost 7 bases and the J gene lost 5 bases, with 14 bases spanning the gap. This CDR3 has 13 amino acids. This CDR3 reads CASNLGVGETQYF. The CDR3 nucleotides read TGTGCCAGTAACTTAGGGGTGGGGGAGACCCAGTACTTC.

The chain employs TRBV30 and TRBJ1-4; D is perhaps TRBD1 (5 bases). This CDR3 is 14 amino acids long. Between the trimmed V and J ends, which lost 7 bases and 5 bases, there was a span of 17 bases. The germline CDR1 and CDR2 sequences are GTSNPN and SVGIG (reference sequence). This chain's CDR3 is CASPSRVGNEKLFF. Here the CDR3 DNA reads TGTGCCTCCCCAAGCAGGGTCGGAAATGAAAAACTGTTTTTT.

The CDR3 bases are TGTGCCAGCAGCTTTCAGATGACAGGAACCCTAGCCAAAAACATTCAGTACTTC. Protein sequence: CASSFQMTGTLAKNIQYF. The genes are TRBV7-9 and TRBJ2-4; D might be TRBD1 (6 bases). V shed 3 bases and J shed 0 bases, with 18 bases lying between them. CDR1 and CDR2 (germline): SEHNR, FQNEAQ (reference sequence). CDR3 length equals 18 residues.

CDR3 sequence: CAWSRTGGSDEQYF. The CDR3 nucleotides are TGTGCCTGGAGTCGGACAGGGGGCAGCGACGAGCAGTACTTC. The J gene is TRBJ2-7, the V gene TRBV30; 11 positions match TRBD1. The germline V gene has CDR1 GTSNPN and CDR2 SVGIG (reference sequence). V dropped 2 bases and J dropped 5; count of bases not matched to a gene: 5. The CDR3 sequence is 14 residues long.

In its sample, this clone was seen once. The rearrangement links TRBV25-1 to TRBJ2-7, with 7 bases matching TRBD2. V shed 3 bases and J 4 bases; nucleotides not matched to a gene: 9. CDR1 is MGHDK and CDR2 is SYGVNS in the germline V gene. The CDR3 runs 15 residues. The CDR3 sequence is CASSEIGLGGYEQYF. CDR3 DNA: TGTGCCAGCAGTGAGATTGGCCTCGGGGGGTACGAGCAGTACTTC.

The CDR3 is CAISGTGTPFYGYTF. The CDR3 coding sequence is TGTGCCATCAGTGGGACCGGGACACCCTTTTATGGCTACACCTTC. The chain combines TRBV10-3 with TRBJ1-2; D may be TRBD1 (6 bases). The V and J ends lost 4 bases and 5 bases respectively, with 17 bases between them. This CDR3 contains 15 residues. Germline V gives CDR1 ENHRY, CDR2 SYGVKD.

The chain uses TRBV7-2 and TRBJ2-1, with TRBD2 identical over 9 bases. V lost 5 bases to trimming and J lost 8 bases; unmatched junction nucleotides: 13. The CDR3 is 16 residues long. Looked up from germline, CDR1 is SGHTA and CDR2 is FQGNSA. The CDR3 DNA sequence: TGTGCCAGCAGCCTAATAGCGGGGGCCCGCTTGGATGAGCAGTTCTTC. This translates into CASSLIAGARLDEQFF.

This sequence joins TRBV6-1 and TRBJ2-1, with D possibly being TRBD1 (6 bases). This CDR3 is built from 14 residues. V dropped 6 bases and J dropped 0 bases, with 9 bases sitting between them. Germline assignment: CDR1 MNHNS and CDR2 SASEGT. CDR3 protein: CASSGQSSYNEQFF. CDR3 nucleotides: TGTGCCAGCAGCGGACAGAGCTCCTACAATGAGCAGTTCTTC.